Reported below is one T cell receptor beta chain. Authors' data handling: The authors estimated nucleated cell counts from reference gene primer amplification. Sequencing used immunoSEQ multiplex PCR; TCRdb keeps in-frame clones, though not all of them. V and J calls and clone size follow that table, whereas D and trimming were derived from the DNA. This sample has tens of thousands of clones, with roughly 82% found just once. The data are from a study of blood T cell repertoires in COVID-19. The ends were cut back, 5 bases at V and 1 base at J, with 8 bases in the middle. The germline V gene encodes CDR1 SGHTA and CDR2 FQGNSA. The CDR3 is 14 residues long.

The sequenced material came from peripheral blood. The receptor was derived from a man older than 75 with active or convalescent COVID-19. The J gene is TRBJ2-2, the V gene TRBV7-2, with a possible D match to TRBD2 (5 bases). DNA of the CDR3: TGTGCCAGCAGCCTACTAGAGAACACCGGGGAGCTGTTTTTT. Translated: CASSLLENTGELFF.